This TCR beta chain is drawn from a study of blood T cells in healthy people across ages. Using a J-beta primer mix together with a sample-barcoded 5' primer, a second PCR was run for roughly 7 to 11 cycles. Each cDNA molecule carried a tag from a template-switch adaptor that contained 12 random nucleotides. TCRdb redid the calling of the 5' RACE reads with MiXCR, one entry per CDR3 protein. The data contain roughly 700,000 distinct CDR3 sequences, roughly 25% of them singletons. CDR3 length: 17 amino acids. Trimming cost V 5 bases and J 8 bases; bases outside gene matches: 13. The germline V gene encodes CDR1 LGHDT and CDR2 YNNKEL (reference sequence). Study conclusions and caveats: Nothing was known about donor CMV status, and this possibly confounded expanded clonotype changes.

Remarks on this clonotype: The antigen remains unidentified.

The sample also formed part of further work on T cells of mothers and their children. That paper notes: Clones that were microchimeric and persistent were not detected among T cells.

This chain joins TRBV3-1 and TRBJ2-1, with 12 bases fitting TRBD2. Sample: blood. The origin of this receptor is a boy between 10 and 17 years old in good health. The CDR3 sequence is CASSLHLAGGPFDEQFF. CDR3 in DNA: TGTGCCAGCAGCTTACATCTAGCGGGAGGGCCTTTCGATGAGCAGTTCTTC.